This T cell receptor (beta chain) came from a study of T cell responses to AZD1222 COVID-19 vaccine. Germline V gene sequence: CDR1 SGDLS, CDR2 YYNGEE. J was trimmed by 0 bases and V by 4 bases; bases with no gene match: 4. The CDR3 is made up of 15 amino acids. Only one count was recorded for this clone. Sequenced by immunoSEQ multiplex PCR; TCRdb stores in-frame clones only, minus some. The sample holds roughly 100,000 clones, about 88% seen once. The rearrangement joins TRBV9 to TRBJ1-3, with 7 bases lining up with TRBD1. The receptor was isolated from an adult in good health. The specimen was peripheral blood, collected on day 0 of AZD1222 vaccination. CDR3 sequence reads: CASSPGQDSGNTIYF. In DNA form, the CDR3 reads TGTGCCAGCAGCCCAGGACAGGACTCTGGAAACACCATATATTTT.